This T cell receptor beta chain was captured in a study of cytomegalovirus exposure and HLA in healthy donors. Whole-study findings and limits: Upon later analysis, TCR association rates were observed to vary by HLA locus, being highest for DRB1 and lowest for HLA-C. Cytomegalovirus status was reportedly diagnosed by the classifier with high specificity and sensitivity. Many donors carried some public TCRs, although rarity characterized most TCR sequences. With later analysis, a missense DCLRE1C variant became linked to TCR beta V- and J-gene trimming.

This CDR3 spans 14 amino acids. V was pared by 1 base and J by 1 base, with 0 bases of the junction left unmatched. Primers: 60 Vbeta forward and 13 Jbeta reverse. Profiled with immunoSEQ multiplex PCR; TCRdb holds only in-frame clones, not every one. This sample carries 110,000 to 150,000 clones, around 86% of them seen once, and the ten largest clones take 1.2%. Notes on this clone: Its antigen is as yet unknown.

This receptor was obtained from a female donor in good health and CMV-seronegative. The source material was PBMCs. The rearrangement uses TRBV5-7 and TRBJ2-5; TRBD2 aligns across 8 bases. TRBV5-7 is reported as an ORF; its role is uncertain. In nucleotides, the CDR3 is TGTGCCAGCAGCTTGACTAGCGGCCAAGAGACCCAGTACTTC. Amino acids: CASSLTSGQETQYF.